This T cell receptor (beta chain) derives from a study of immune evolution from preneoplasia to lung adenocarcinoma. Study-wide findings and caveats: Clonality was highest in normal lung, lower in later-stage lesions apparently. Top clone frequencies peaked in normal lung, apparently declining through invasive adenocarcinoma.

This clone has just one count. The antigen remains undetermined. Histologic diagnosis was independently verified by two lung pathologists. The CDR3 length is 12 residues. The ends were cut back, 10 bases at V and 7 bases at J, with 17 bases in the middle. The germline V gene has CDR1 MNHEY and CDR2 SVGAGI. Libraries were prepared by immunoSEQ multiplex PCR; TCRdb keeps only in-frame clonotypes and omits some of them. Altogether thousands of clones are present, approximately 84% being singletons, with the ten largest covering around 9.5%. The origin of this receptor is a person aged 70 to 79 with lung adenocarcinoma. The V and J genes are TRBV6-5 and TRBJ2-7; maybe TRBD1 (6 bases). Sequenced material: FFPE adjacent normal lung tissue. This chain's CDR3 is CATNRVLGEQYF. For the CDR3, the DNA is TGTGCCACGAACAGGGTTTTGGGAGAGCAGTACTTC.